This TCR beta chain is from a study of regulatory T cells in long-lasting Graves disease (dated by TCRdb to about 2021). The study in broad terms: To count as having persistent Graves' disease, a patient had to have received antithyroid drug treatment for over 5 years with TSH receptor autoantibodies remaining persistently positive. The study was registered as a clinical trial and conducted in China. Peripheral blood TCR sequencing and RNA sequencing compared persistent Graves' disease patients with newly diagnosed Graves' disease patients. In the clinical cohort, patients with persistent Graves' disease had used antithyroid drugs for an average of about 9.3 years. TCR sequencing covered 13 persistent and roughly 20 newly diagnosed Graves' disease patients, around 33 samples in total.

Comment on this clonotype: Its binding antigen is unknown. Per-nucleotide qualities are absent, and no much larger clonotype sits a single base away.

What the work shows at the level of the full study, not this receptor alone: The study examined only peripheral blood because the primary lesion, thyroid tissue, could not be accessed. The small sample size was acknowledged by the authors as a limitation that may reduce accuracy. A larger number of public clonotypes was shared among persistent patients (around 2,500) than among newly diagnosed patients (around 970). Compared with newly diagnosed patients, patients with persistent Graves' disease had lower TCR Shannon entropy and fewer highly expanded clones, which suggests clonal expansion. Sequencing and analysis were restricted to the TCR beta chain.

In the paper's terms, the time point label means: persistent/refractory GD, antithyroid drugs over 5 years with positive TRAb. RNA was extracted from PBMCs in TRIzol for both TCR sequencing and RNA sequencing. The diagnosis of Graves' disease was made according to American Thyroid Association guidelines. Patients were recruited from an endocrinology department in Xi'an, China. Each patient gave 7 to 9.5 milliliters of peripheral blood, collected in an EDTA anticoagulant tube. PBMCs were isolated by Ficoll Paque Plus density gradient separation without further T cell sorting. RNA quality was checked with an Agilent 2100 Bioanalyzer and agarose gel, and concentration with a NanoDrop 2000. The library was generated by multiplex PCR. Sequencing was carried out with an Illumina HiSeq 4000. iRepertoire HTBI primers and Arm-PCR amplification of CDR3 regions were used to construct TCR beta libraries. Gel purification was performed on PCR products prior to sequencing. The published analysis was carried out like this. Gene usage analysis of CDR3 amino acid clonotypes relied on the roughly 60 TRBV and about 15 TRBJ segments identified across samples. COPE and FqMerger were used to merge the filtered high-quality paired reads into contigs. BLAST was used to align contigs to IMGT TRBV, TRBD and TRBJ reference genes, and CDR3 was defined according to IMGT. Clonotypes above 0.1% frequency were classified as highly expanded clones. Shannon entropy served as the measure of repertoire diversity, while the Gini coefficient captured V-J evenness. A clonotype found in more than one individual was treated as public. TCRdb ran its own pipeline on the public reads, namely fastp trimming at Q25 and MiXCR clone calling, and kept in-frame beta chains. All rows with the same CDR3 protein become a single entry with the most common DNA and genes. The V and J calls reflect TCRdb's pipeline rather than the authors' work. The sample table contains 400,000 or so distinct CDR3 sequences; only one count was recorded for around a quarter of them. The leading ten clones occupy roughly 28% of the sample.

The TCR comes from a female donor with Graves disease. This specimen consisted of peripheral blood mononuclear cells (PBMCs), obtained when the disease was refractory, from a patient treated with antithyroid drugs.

The CDR3 protein: CSASTGQDYGYTF. Read as DNA, the sequence is TGCAGCGCCTCGACAGGCCAGGACTATGGCTACACCTTC. The rearranged segments are TRBV29-1 and TRBJ1-2; TRBD1 is a possible D gene, resting on 6 matching bases. There are 13 amino acids in the CDR3, from cysteine to phenylalanine inclusive. The only DNA kept is the CDR3, 39 bases in frame from the first base. The germline ends are 15 bases apart after V is trimmed by 7 bases and J by 3 bases. The germline V gene supplies CDR1 SQVTM and CDR2 ANQGSEA.